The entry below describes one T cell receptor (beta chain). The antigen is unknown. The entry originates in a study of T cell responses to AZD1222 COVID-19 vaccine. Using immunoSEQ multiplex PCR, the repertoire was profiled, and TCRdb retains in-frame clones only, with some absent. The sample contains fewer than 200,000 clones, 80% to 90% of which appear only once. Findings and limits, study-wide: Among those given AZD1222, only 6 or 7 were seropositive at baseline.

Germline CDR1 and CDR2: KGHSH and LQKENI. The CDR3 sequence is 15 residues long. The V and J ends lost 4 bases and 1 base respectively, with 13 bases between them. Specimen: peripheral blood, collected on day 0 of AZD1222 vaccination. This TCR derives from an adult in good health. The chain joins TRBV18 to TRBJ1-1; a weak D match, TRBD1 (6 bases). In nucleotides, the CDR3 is TGTGCCAGCTCACAGGGTCAGGGGCCGAACACTGAAGCTTTCTTT. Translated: CASSQGQGPNTEAFF.